This paragraph reports one T cell receptor (beta chain). This clonotype was recorded only once. The specificity of this receptor is unknown. Within one base of it there is no much larger clone, and no base qualities were kept. One read gives only weak evidence. The sample comes from a study of T cell repertoires in cytomegalovirus infection (dated by TCRdb to between 2019 and 2020). Turning to the overall study: Recently identified HLA-C-restricted CMV epitopes, whose presentation resists viral immunomodulation, were targeted by peptide stimulations together with well-studied HLA-B-restricted epitopes. Because public TCR beta signatures pointed to carriage of CMV infection together with the matching HLA type, the HLA type of each donor mattered for the analysis. Study-wide findings and limitations: Cumulative frequency of public TCR beta family members discriminated carriers of CMV infection plus the relevant HLA type in this cohort and an independent 352-donor cohort. The ex vivo response was dominated by HLA-C-restricted CMV-specific TCR beta clonotypes, and the single most frequent clonotype in two of eight donors was supplied by these HLA-C-restricted clonotypes.

In light of the paper, this sample's treatment or condition label describes: in vitro stimulation with specific CMV peptide epitopes to enrich CMV-specific T cells. The germline V gene specifies MGHDK as CDR1 and SYGVNS as CDR2. The germline ends are 17 bases apart after V is trimmed by 2 bases and J by 12 bases. The CDR3 runs 13 residues from the cysteine to the phenylalanine. Only the CDR3 part of the read is kept: 39 bases, read in frame from the first base. The reads were generated on an Illumina HiSeq 1500. TCRdb cleaned the public reads at Q25 with fastp, built clones with MiXCR and kept in-frame beta chains. Every entry covers one CDR3 protein and lists the most common genes and DNA from its rows. This sample comprises 400,000 to 600,000 distinct CDR3 sequences, about 44% of them detected only once. Around 45% of the sample is in the top ten clones.

Here the chain combines TRBV25-1 and TRBJ2-7; D gene: possibly TRBD1, on 6 matching bases. This TCR came from a human donor in good health (CMV status not recorded). Some clones in this sample may be carry-over from other donors' samples. The source material was cultured PBMCs, sampled from culture after CMV antigen stimulation. CDR3 reads: CASSEAGTPYWYF. The DNA reads TGTGCCAGCAGTGAAGCCGGGACACCCTACTGGTACTTC.